These 18 T cell receptor beta chains were sequenced from one sample in a study of cytotoxic CD8 clonotypes in ibrutinib-treated CLL. Sequenced by immunoSEQ multiplex PCR; TCRdb stores in-frame clones only, minus some. The sample carries roughly 250,000 clones, 70% recorded once. Sequenced here: PBMCs, sampled after 24 months of ibrutinib treatment. These receptors were obtained from a human donor with chronic lymphocytic leukemia.

This clone appeared once. The rearrangement links TRBV10-3 to TRBJ1-1; D perhaps matches TRBD1 (5 bases). The CDR3 is 13 amino acids. V dropped 2 bases and J dropped 8 bases, with 12 bases sitting between them. Germline V gene data show CDR1 as ENHRY and CDR2 as SYGVKD. For the CDR3, the DNA is TGTGCCATCAGTGAGGCGCCAGGGTCCGAAGCTTTCTTT. Its translation: CAISEAPGSEAFF.

This rearrangement joins TRBV7-3 to TRBJ2-7; 9 bases are shared with TRBD2. The germline CDR1 and CDR2 sequences are SGHTA and FQGTGA. The CDR3 consists of 15 residues. V was pared by 5 bases and J by 3 bases, with 8 bases of the junction left unmatched. The CDR3 spells CASSLGASGNYEQYF. CDR3 DNA: TGTGCCAGCAGCCTCGGGGCTAGCGGGAACTACGAGCAGTACTTC. Filled out from reference TRBV7-3 and TRBJ2-7, the complete variable domain reads GAGVSQTPSNKVTEKGKYVELRCDPISGHTALYWYRQSLGQGPEFLIYFQGTGAADDSGLPNDRFFAVRPEGSVSTLKIQRTERGDSAVYLCASSLGASGNYEQYFGPGTRLTVT.

As for this clone: At the DNA level, this CDR3 is encoded by other sequences in the same sample as well. The chain has TRBV30 and TRBJ2-5, with 8 bases aligning to TRBD1. Trimming removed 1 base from V and 2 bases from J; junction bases left unmatched: 0. Looked up from germline, CDR1 is GTSNPN and CDR2 is SVGIG (reference sequence). CDR3 size: 13 residues. In DNA, the CDR3 is TGTGCCTGGAGTGGGACAGGGCAAGAGACCCAGTACTTC. This sequence encodes CAWSGTGQETQYF. Variable domain in full (rest from reference TRBV30 and TRBJ2-5): SQTIHQWPATLVQPVGSPLSLECTVEGTSNPNLYWYRQAAGRGLQLLFYSVGIGQISSEVPQNLSASRPQDRQFILSSKKLLLSDSGFYLCAWSGTGQETQYFGPGTRLLVL.

This clone has only one observation. The chain has TRBV7-2 and TRBJ2-1; D is uncertain. Germline V gene lookup returns CDR1 SGHTA and CDR2 FQGNSA. Trimming pared 2 bases from V and 2 bases from J, leaving 10 bases between. This CDR3 contains 15 residues. The CDR3: CASSLIGGAYNEQFF. In nucleotides, the CDR3 is TGTGCCAGCAGCTTAATCGGCGGAGCCTACAATGAGCAGTTCTTC.

This rearrangement joins TRBV11-3 to TRBJ2-1; no firm D call. Deletions cut 2 bases from V and 9 bases from J, with 11 bases between. CDR3 size: 13 residues. Looked up from germline, CDR1 is SGHNT and CDR2 is YENEEA. This chain's CDR3 is CASSLRPSIEQFF. The CDR3 DNA sequence: TGTGCCAGCAGCTTACGTCCCTCAATTGAGCAGTTCTTC.

This clone occurred a few times. The chain is built from TRBV29-1 and TRBJ2-1, with D perhaps TRBD1 (5 bases). The CDR3 has 14 residues. Per germline, CDR1 SQVTM and CDR2 ANQGSEA. The V and J ends lost 4 bases and 6 bases respectively, with 16 bases between them. The CDR3 spells CSVVPHGQGNEQFF. As DNA, the CDR3 is TGCAGCGTTGTCCCCCACGGGCAGGGCAATGAGCAGTTCTTC.

This chain uses TRBV15 with TRBJ2-7, with 8 bases that match TRBD2. This CDR3 has 12 amino acids. Germline V CDR1 and CDR2: LNHNV, YYDKDF (reference sequence). The ends lost 7 bases at V and 4 bases at J; junction bases unmatched: 3. The CDR3 loop is CATKAGEYEQYF. The CDR3 DNA reads TGTGCCACCAAAGCGGGAGAGTACGAGCAGTACTTC. Together with reference TRBV15 and TRBJ2-7, the CDR3 gives the full variable domain: DAMVIQNPRYQVTQFGKPVTLSCSQTLNHNVMYWYQQKSSQAPKLLFHYYDKDFNNEADTPDNFQSRRPNTSFCFLDIRSPGLGDTAMYLCATKAGEYEQYFGPGTRLTVT.

The chain uses TRBV30 and TRBJ2-7; a weak D match, TRBD1 (6 bases). Per germline, CDR1 GTSNPN and CDR2 SVGIG (reference sequence). CDR3 length: 13 residues. V lost 3 bases and J lost 2, with 11 bases in between. For the CDR3, the DNA is TGTGCCTGGAGCCCGGGACATACCTACGAGCAGTACTTC. Translation gives CAWSPGHTYEQYF.

The gene calls are TRBV27 and TRBJ2-7, with 9 bases lining up with TRBD1. V lost 6 bases to trimming and J lost 6 bases; unmatched junction nucleotides: 12. This CDR3 comprises 15 residues. Germline loops: CDR1 MNHEY, CDR2 SMNVEV (reference sequence). The CDR3 here is CASSLPGTGFLEQYF. As DNA, the CDR3 is TGTGCCAGCAGCCTTCCCGGGACAGGGTTCCTCGAGCAGTACTTC.

Concerning this clone itself: Other DNA sequences within the sample encode an identical CDR3. The chain employs TRBV11-2 and TRBJ2-7; D call uncertain. Germline V gene data show CDR1 as SGHAT and CDR2 as FQNNGV. Trimming pared 1 base from V and 6 bases from J, leaving 7 bases between. This CDR3 spans 12 amino acids. In nucleotides, the CDR3 is TGTGCCAGCAGCTTAGGGCTTGGCGAGCAGTACTTC. Translated: CASSLGLGEQYF. The full variable domain, with the rest looked up from reference TRBV11-2 and TRBJ2-7, is EAGVAQSPRYKIIEKRQSVAFWCNPISGHATLYWYQQILGQGPKLLIQFQNNGVVDDSQLPKDRFSAERLKGVDSTLKIQPAKLEDSAVYLCASSLGLGEQYFGPGTRLTVT.

The rearrangement uses TRBV5-4 and TRBJ2-3; D ambiguous. In germline, CDR1 is SGHNT, CDR2 YYREEE (reference sequence). The CDR3 covers 14 residues. V was clipped by 0 bases and J by 2 bases, with 7 bases between them. The DNA of the CDR3 is TGTGCCAGCAGCTTGGTACCCTCCACAGATACGCAGTATTTT. Translation gives CASSLVPSTDTQYF.

The chain carries TRBV28 and TRBJ2-3; possibly TRBD1 for D (5 bases). This CDR3 has 11 residues. The V gene's germline CDR1 is MDHEN and CDR2 SYDVKM. V was cut by 11 bases and J by 8 bases, with 14 bases left in between. The CDR3: CALTDQGTQYF. The CDR3 nucleotides read TGTGCCCTCACAGATCAGGGTACGCAGTATTTT.

J is TRBJ1-6 and V is TRBV28; D call uncertain. The CDR3 is 13 residues long. Germline V gives CDR1 MDHEN, CDR2 SYDVKM. V was pared by 10 bases and J by 1 base, with 8 bases between. The CDR3 region is CAMSRSYNSPLHF. CDR3 nucleotide sequence: TGTGCCATGTCCAGGTCCTATAATTCACCCCTCCACTTT. The whole variable domain, remainder taken from reference TRBV28 and TRBJ1-6, is DVKVTQSSRYLVKRTGEKVFLECVQDMDHENMFWYRQDPGLGLRLIYFSYDVKMKEKGDIPEGYSVSREKKERFSLILESASTNQTSMYLCAMSRSYNSPLHFGNGTRLTVT.

A few counts support this clone. The chain links TRBV27 to TRBJ2-7; the D gene could be TRBD1 or TRBD2 (5 bases each). Per the germline V gene, CDR1 is MNHEY and CDR2 is SMNVEV (reference sequence). V dropped 5 bases and J dropped 5 bases, with 13 bases sitting between them. This CDR3 spans 13 amino acids. The CDR3 region is CASSPSRGDEQYF. CDR3 coding DNA: TGTGCCAGCAGTCCCTCTAGAGGGGACGAGCAGTACTTC.

The CDR3 sequence is CASSVNRDTEAFF. The CDR3, as DNA: TGCGCCAGCAGTGTTAACAGGGACACTGAAGCTTTCTTT. The chain has TRBV10-1 and TRBJ1-1; TRBD1 is a possible D gene (6 bases). The CDR3 spans 13 residues. Germline V CDR1 and CDR2: WNHNN, SYGVQD (reference sequence). The ends were cut back, 4 bases at V and 3 bases at J, with 9 bases in the middle.

This clone was seen a handful of times. This CDR3 is also generated by other DNA sequences in the sample. The genes are TRBV19 and TRBJ2-1; D is uncertain. Germline loops: CDR1 LNHDA, CDR2 SQIVND (reference sequence). The CDR3 sequence is 13 residues long. Trimming shortened V by 1 base and J by 4 bases, and 5 bases separated the two germline ends. The CDR3 DNA sequence: TGTGCCAGTAGTATAGCACTATACAATGAGCAGTTCTTC. Translated, it gives CASSIALYNEQFF. Together with reference TRBV19 and TRBJ2-1, the CDR3 gives the full variable domain: DGGITQSPKYLFRKEGQNVTLSCEQNLNHDAMYWYRQDPGQGLRLIYYSQIVNDFQKGDIAEGYSVSREKKESFPLTVTSAQKNPTAFYLCASSIALYNEQFFGPGTRLTVL.

This clone came up once. This chain connects TRBV2 to TRBJ1-2; no clear D gene. The germline V and J ends were trimmed by 6 bases and 0 bases, with 17 bases remaining between them. The CDR3 length is 16 residues. CDR1 and CDR2 from the germline V gene are SNHLY and FYNNEI. CDR3 in DNA: TGTGCCAGCAGATCCAAATCGGGATCCCCTAACTATGGCTACACCTTC. The encoded protein is CASRSKSGSPNYGYTF.

As regards this clone: One end of the junction does not line up with germline, which may come from a read error. This sequence joins TRBV7-2 and TRBJ2-7; TRBD2 agrees at 9 bases. Germline V gene data show CDR1 as SGHTA and CDR2 as FQGNSA. There are 13 residues in the CDR3. The CDR3 region has the DNA TGTGCCAGCAGCGTAGCGGGAGAGAACGAGCAGTACTTC. It specifies CASSVAGENEQYF.